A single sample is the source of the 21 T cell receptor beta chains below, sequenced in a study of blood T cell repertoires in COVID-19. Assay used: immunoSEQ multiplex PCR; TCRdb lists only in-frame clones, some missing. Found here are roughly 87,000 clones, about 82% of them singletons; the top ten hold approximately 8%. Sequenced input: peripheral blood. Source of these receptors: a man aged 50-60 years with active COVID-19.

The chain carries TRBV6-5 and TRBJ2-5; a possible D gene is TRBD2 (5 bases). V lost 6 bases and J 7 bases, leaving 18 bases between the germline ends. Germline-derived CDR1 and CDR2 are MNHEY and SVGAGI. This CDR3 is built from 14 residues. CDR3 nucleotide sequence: TGTGCCAGCAGAGTCCGCGGGCTATATACGACCCAGTACTTC. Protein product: CASRVRGLYTTQYF.

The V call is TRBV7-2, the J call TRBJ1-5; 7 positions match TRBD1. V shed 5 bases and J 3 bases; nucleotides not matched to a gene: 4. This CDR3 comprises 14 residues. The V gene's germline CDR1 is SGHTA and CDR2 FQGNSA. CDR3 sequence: CASSPTGFNQPQHF. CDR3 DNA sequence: TGTGCCAGCAGCCCGACAGGGTTCAATCAGCCCCAGCATTTT.

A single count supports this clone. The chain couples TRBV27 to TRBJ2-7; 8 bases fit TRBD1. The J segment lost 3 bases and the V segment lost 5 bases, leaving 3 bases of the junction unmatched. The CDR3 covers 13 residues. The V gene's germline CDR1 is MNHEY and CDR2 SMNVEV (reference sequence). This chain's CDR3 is CASSRTGNYEQYF. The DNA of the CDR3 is TGTGCCAGCAGTCGGACAGGGAACTACGAGCAGTACTTC.

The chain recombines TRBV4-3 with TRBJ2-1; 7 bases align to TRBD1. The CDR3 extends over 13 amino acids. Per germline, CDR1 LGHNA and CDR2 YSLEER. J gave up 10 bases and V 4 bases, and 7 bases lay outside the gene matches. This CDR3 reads CASSPYRGWEQFF. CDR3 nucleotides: TGCGCCAGCAGCCCATACAGGGGATGGGAGCAGTTCTTC.

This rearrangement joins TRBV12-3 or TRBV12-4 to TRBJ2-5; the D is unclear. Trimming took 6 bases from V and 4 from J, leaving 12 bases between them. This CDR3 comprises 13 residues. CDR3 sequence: CASSPRQRETQYF. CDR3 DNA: TGTGCCAGCAGCCCCAGGCAGAGAGAGACCCAGTACTTC.

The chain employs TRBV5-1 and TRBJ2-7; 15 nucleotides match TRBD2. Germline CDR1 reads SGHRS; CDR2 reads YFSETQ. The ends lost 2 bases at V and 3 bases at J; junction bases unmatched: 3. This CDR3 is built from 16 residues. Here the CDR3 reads CASSLGTSGGFYEQYF. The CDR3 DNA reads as TGCGCCAGCAGCTTAGGGACTAGCGGGGGGTTCTACGAGCAGTACTTC.

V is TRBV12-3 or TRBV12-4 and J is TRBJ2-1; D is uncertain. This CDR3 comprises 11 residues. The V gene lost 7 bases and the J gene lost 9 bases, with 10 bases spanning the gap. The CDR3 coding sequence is TGTGCCAGCACCGCGAGGTCTGAGCAGTTCTTC. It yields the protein CASTARSEQFF.

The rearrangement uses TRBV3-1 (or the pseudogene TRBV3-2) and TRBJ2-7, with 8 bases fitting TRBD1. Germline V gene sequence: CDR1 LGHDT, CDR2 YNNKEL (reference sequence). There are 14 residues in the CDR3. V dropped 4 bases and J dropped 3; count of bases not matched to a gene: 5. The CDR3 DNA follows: TGTGCCAGCAGCCGGACAGGGCCAAACTACGAGCAGTACTTC. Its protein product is CASSRTGPNYEQYF.

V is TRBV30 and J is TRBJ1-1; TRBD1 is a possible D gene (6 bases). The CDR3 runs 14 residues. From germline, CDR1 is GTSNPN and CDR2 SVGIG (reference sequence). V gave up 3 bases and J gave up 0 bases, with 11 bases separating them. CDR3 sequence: CAWSPGALNTEAFF. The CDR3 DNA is TGTGCCTGGAGCCCAGGGGCGCTGAACACTGAAGCTTTCTTT.

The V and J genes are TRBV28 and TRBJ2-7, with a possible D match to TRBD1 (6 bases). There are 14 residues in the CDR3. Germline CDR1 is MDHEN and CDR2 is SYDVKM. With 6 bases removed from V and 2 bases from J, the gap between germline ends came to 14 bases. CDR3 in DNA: TGTGCCAGCAGGGAACAGGGAAGTACCTACGAGCAGTACTTC. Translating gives CASREQGSTYEQYF.

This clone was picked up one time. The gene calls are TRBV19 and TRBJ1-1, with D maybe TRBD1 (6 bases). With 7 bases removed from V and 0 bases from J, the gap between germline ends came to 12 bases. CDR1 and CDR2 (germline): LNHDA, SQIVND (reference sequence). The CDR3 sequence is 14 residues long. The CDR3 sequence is CASTTTGMNTEAFF. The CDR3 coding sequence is TGTGCCAGTACCACAACAGGGATGAACACTGAAGCTTTCTTT.

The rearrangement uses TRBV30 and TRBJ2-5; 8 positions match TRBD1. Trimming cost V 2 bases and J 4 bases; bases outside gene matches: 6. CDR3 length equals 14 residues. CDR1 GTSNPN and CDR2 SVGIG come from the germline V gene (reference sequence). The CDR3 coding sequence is TGTGCCTGGAGTCTGACAGGGGCCGGAGAGACCCAGTACTTC. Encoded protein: CAWSLTGAGETQYF.

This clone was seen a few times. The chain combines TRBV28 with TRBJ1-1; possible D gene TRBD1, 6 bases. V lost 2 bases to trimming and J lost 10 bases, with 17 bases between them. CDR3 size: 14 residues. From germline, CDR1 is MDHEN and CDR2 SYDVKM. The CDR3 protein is CASSLPRVGAGAFF. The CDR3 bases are TGTGCCAGCAGTTTACCCCGGGTGGGGGCGGGAGCTTTCTTT. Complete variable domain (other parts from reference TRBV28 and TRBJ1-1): DVKVTQSSRYLVKRTGEKVFLECVQDMDHENMFWYRQDPGLGLRLIYFSYDVKMKEKGDIPEGYSVSREKKERFSLILESASTNQTSMYLCASSLPRVGAGAFFGQGTRLTVV.

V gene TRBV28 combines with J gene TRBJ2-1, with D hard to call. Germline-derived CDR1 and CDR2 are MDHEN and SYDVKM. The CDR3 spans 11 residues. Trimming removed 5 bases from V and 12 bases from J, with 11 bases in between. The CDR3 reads CASSIPRRQFF. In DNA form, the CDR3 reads TGTGCCAGCAGTATCCCGAGGCGGCAGTTCTTC.

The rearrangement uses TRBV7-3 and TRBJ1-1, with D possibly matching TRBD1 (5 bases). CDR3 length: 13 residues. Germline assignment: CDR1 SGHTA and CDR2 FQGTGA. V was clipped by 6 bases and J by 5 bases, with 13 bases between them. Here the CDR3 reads CASRRGGDTEAFF. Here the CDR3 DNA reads TGTGCCAGCAGGCGGGGAGGGGATACTGAAGCTTTCTTT.

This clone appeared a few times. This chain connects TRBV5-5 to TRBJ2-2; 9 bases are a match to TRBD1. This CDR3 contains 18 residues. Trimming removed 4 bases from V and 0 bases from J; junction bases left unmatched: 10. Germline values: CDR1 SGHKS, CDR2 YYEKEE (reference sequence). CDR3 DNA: TGTGCCAGCAGCCAGACCCCCGGGACAGGGACGAACACCGGGGAGCTGTTTTTT. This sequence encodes CASSQTPGTGTNTGELFF.

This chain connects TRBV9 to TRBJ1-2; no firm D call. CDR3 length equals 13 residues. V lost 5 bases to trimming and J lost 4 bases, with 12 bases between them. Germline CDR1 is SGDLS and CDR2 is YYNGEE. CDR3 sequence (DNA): TGTGCCAGCAGGAACTCCACCCCCTATGGCTACACCTTC. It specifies CASRNSTPYGYTF.

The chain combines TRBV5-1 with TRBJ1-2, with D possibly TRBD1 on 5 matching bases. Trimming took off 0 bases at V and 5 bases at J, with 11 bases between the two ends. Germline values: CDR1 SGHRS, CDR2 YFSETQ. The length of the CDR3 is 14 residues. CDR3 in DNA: TGCGCCAGCAGCTTGGCGGCAGGGCCGTATGGCTACACCTTC. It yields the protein CASSLAAGPYGYTF.

This chain's CDR3 is CASSQLTQGGGNIQYF. The DNA for the CDR3 is TGCGCCAGCAGCCAACTAACACAGGGAGGGGGAAACATTCAGTACTTC. The V and J genes are TRBV4-1 and TRBJ2-4; weak D call: TRBD2 (7 bases). The CDR3 totals 16 residues. From germline, CDR1 is MGHRA and CDR2 YSYEKL. The V end was cut by 2 bases, the J end by 6 bases, with 17 bases between.

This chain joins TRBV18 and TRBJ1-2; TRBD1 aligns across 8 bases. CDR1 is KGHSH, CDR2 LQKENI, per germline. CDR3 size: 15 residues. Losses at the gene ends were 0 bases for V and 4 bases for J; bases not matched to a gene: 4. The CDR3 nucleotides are TGTGCCAGCTCACCACCGGCAGGGGGCGTCTATGGCTACACCTTC. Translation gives CASSPPAGGVYGYTF.

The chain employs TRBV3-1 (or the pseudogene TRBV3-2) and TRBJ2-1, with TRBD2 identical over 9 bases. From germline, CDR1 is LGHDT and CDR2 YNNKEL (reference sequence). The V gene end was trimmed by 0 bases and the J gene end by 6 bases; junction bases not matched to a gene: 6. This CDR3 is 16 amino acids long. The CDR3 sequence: CASSQDPSGESNEQFF. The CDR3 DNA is TGTGCCAGCAGCCAAGATCCTAGCGGGGAAAGCAATGAGCAGTTCTTC.